Sequencing of this T cell receptor beta chain was carried out in a study of blood T cell repertoires in COVID-19. Study summary: Acute and convalescent COVID-19 specimens originated in the United States, Italy and Spain.

The table came from immunoSEQ multiplex PCR; TCRdb's copy has only in-frame clones and leaves some out. The table lists 150,000 to 200,000 clones, under 90% of them singletons. The clonotype originates from a person between 70 and 80 years old with COVID-19, enrolled during active disease. The specimen was peripheral blood.

Written as DNA, the CDR3 is TGTGCCAGCAGTTTATCAGGGGAACATGAAAAACTGTTTTTT. It encodes CASSLSGEHEKLFF. This chain joins TRBV28 and TRBJ1-4; maybe TRBD1 (6 bases). The CDR3 runs 14 residues. The ends were cut back, 1 base at V and 6 bases at J, with 9 bases in the middle. The V gene's germline CDR1 is MDHEN and CDR2 SYDVKM.